Here is one TCR beta chain with its context. Its target is not known. The data stem from a study of cytomegalovirus exposure and HLA in healthy donors. Points from the study as a whole: One later analysis reportedly identified an Asian-associated ancestry cluster that showed fewer N-insertions than the roughly 700-donor mean. TCR beta chains numbering more than 150 were designated cytomegalovirus-associated. DRB1 showed the most TCR associations and HLA-C the fewest in a later analysis, as rates varied by HLA locus.

CDR1 is MDHEN and CDR2 is SYDVKM in the germline V gene. The V gene lost 5 bases and the J gene lost 4 bases, with 9 bases spanning the gap. The length of the CDR3 is 12 residues. 13 Jbeta primers and 60 Vbeta primers were used for the PCR. This table comes from immunoSEQ multiplex PCR, and its TCRdb copy is limited to in-frame clones, with some not included. The repertoire holds approximately 100,000 clones, with about 80% as singletons. The material sequenced was PBMCs. This TCR derives from a woman aged 45-65 years in good health and CMV-seropositive. The chain links TRBV28 to TRBJ2-7, with TRBD1 as a possible D gene (5 bases). The CDR3 loop is CASSRPGYEQYF. The CDR3 DNA is TGTGCCAGCAGTCGCCCAGGGTACGAGCAGTACTTC.